The rows below give T cell receptor beta chains drawn from one sample of a study of breast tumors, draining lymph nodes, adjacent tissues. Via MiXCR, TCRdb re-called the multiplex PCR reads, giving one row per CDR3 protein. Of 140,000 to 150,000 distinct CDR3 sequences in the sample, 32% were seen once. Sequenced input: axillary lymph node tissue. These receptors were collected from a female donor with breast cancer. Some clones in this sample may be carry-over from other donors' samples. Each CDR3 is given with its conserved first and last residue. The D gene is left open where the match is weak. The listing skips clone size in some rows; elsewhere it reads once, few, many or a size class.

D	size	J	length	V	CDR3	DNA
-	many	TRBJ1-6	13	TRBV3-1	CASSRPNNSPLHF	TGTGCCAGCAGCCGCCCCAATAATTCACCCCTCCACTTT
-	many	TRBJ1-2	15	TRBV3-1	CASSRNTPGSGGYTF	TGTGCCAGCAGCCGCAACACTCCAGGGTCAGGTGGCTACACCTTC
TRBD1	many	TRBJ1-4	15	TRBV4-2	CASSQLGTGGEKLFF	TGTGCCAGCAGCCAATTGGGAACAGGGGGCGAAAAACTGTTTTTT
-	-	TRBJ1-3	15	TRBV19	CASILRASFGNTIYF	TGTGCCAGTATCCTACGTGCTAGCTTTGGAAACACCATATACTTT
TRBD2	few	TRBJ2-1	14	TRBV18	CASSPPAGGTEQFF	TGTGCCAGCTCACCACCGGCGGGGGGAACTGAGCAGTTCTTC
-	many	TRBJ2-2	12	TRBV5-1	CASSLMTGELFF	TGCGCCAGCAGTTTAATGACCGGGGAGCTGTTTTTT
-	many	TRBJ2-5	13	TRBV6-6	CASSQPTEGTQYF	TGTGCCAGCAGCCAACCGACCGAGGGGACCCAGTACTTC
-	many	TRBJ2-1	15	TRBV4-1	CASSRDATEYNEQFF	TGCGCCAGCAGCCGGGATGCGACAGAGTACAATGAGCAGTTCTTC
-	-	TRBJ2-1	15	TRBV5-1	CASSLGGQGNYEQFF	TGCGCCAGCAGCTTGGGTGGTCAGGGGAATTACGAGCAGTTCTTC
TRBD2	many	TRBJ2-5	16	TRBV5-8	CASSLDGLAGRETQYF	TGTGCCAGCAGCTTGGATGGCCTAGCGGGGCGAGAGACCCAGTACTTC
-	many	TRBJ2-3	11	TRBV2	CASKVEDTQYF	TGTGCCAGCAAGGTCGAAGATACGCAGTATTTT
TRBD1	many	TRBJ1-3	14	TRBV6-5	CASRDRGGGNTIYF	TGTGCCAGCAGGGACAGGGGCGGTGGAAACACCATATATTTT
-	many	TRBJ2-6	16	TRBV5-1	CASSLVLGTGANVLTF	TGCGCCAGCAGCTTGGTGTTGGGTACCGGGGCCAACGTCCTGACTTTC
TRBD2	once	TRBJ2-1	17	TRBV7-9	CASSYSGGTVWYNEQFF	TGTGCCAGCAGTTATAGCGGGGGGACAGTCTGGTACAATGAGCAGTTCTTC
-	many	TRBJ1-2	14	TRBV7-2	CASSPSASGGGYTF	TGTGCCAGCAGCCCATCCGCCTCGGGCGGTGGCTACACCTTC
TRBD1	-	TRBJ1-1	14	TRBV5-4	CASSRTGSTLQAFF	TGTGCCAGCAGCCGGACAGGGAGCACCTTACAAGCTTTCTTT
TRBD2	many	TRBJ2-2	14	TRBV24-1	CATASGGDTGELFF	TGTGCCACCGCAAGCGGGGGGGATACCGGGGAGCTGTTTTTT
TRBD2	-	TRBJ2-5	15	TRBV7-6	CTSSTRTSGSETQSF	TGTACTAGCAGCACCCGGACTAGCGGGTCCGAGACCCAGTCCTTC
-	few	TRBJ2-1	16	TRBV5-4	CASSLSHTGMGNEQFF	TGTGCCAGCAGCTTGTCCCACACAGGGATGGGCAATGAGCAGTTCTTC
-	-	TRBJ2-3	14	TRBV20-1	CSARGGGDTATQYF	TGCAGTGCTAGAGGTGGCGGGGACACAGCTACGCAGTATTTT
-	many	TRBJ1-2	15	TRBV13	CASSPLGDFNYGYTF	TGTGCCAGCAGCCCCCTGGGCGACTTTAACTATGGCTACACCTTC
TRBD2	many	TRBJ2-3	17	TRBV7-2	CASSLRSSGFSTDTQYF	TGTGCCAGCAGCTTACGGTCTAGCGGATTTAGCACAGATACGCAGTATTTT
-	many	TRBJ2-7	15	TRBV3-1	CASSQGVQPSYEQYF	TGTGCCAGCAGCCAAGGGGTCCAACCATCCTACGAGCAGTACTTC
-	many	TRBJ1-2	14	TRBV18	CASSHRQDLGGYTF	TGTGCCAGCTCCCACCGACAGGACCTTGGTGGCTACACCTTC
TRBD1	many	TRBJ2-7	13	TRBV5-1	CANSGDSFYEQYF	TGCGCCAACAGTGGGGACAGTTTCTACGAGCAGTACTTC
-	many	TRBJ1-3	16	TRBV5-1	CASSLGHATSGNTIYF	TGCGCCAGCAGCTTAGGACACGCGACCTCTGGAAACACCATATATTTT
-	many	TRBJ1-2	9	TRBV20-1	CSSGGGYTF	TGCAGTAGCGGGGGTGGCTACACCTTC
-	-	TRBJ1-5	18	TRBV28	CASSPNPRDGKRGQPQHF	TGTGCCAGCAGTCCAAACCCTCGGGACGGGAAAAGAGGTCAGCCCCAGCATTTT
TRBD1	many	TRBJ2-5	15	TRBV7-9	CASSSGQARQETQYF	TGTGCCAGCAGCTCGGGACAGGCCCGCCAAGAGACCCAGTACTTC
-	few	TRBJ1-6	13	TRBV20-1	CSARRGVESPLHF	TGCAGTGCTAGACGGGGTGTAGAGTCACCCCTCCACTTT
-	-	TRBJ1-2	16	TRBV7-2	CASSLASPKGNYGHTF	TGTGCCAGCAGCCTAGCCTCCCCAAAGGGGAACTATGGCCACACCTTC
TRBD1	many	TRBJ1-6	15	TRBV5-1	CASSLGDSRISPLHF	TGCGCCAGCAGCTTGGGGGACAGCCGCATTTCACCCCTCCACTTT
-	many	TRBJ2-2	12	TRBV6-6	CASTLLTGELFF	TGTGCCAGCACTCTTCTCACCGGGGAGCTGTTTTTT
-	-	TRBJ2-5	13	TRBV6-5	CASSHIARETQYF	TGTGCCAGCAGTCACATAGCTAGGGAGACCCAGTACTTC
TRBD2	many	TRBJ2-5	15	TRBV12-3/TRBV12-4	CASRLWGLAGETQYF	TGTGCCAGCCGTTTATGGGGACTAGCGGGTGAGACCCAGTACTTC
TRBD1	many	TRBJ2-1	16	TRBV19	CASSRQTGADYNEQFF	TGTGCCAGTAGTCGACAGACAGGGGCGGACTACAATGAGCAGTTCTTC
TRBD1	many	TRBJ2-1	16	TRBV4-2	CASSLSSGTGRNEQFF	TGTGCCAGCAGCCTCTCAAGTGGGACAGGGCGGAATGAGCAGTTCTTC
-	many	TRBJ1-6	12	TRBV6-2/TRBV6-3	CASSYNLSPLHF	TGTGCCAGCAGTTACAATCTCTCACCCCTCCACTTT
-	-	TRBJ1-4	14	TRBV6-4	CASSTGSVHEKLFF	TGTGCCAGCAGTACGGGATCGGTCCACGAAAAACTGTTTTTT
-	many	TRBJ2-1	12	TRBV3-1	CASSPAVNEQFF	TGTGCCAGCAGCCCTGCTGTCAATGAGCAGTTCTTC
TRBD2	many	TRBJ2-1	16	TRBV19	CASSPRGSGGVNEQFF	TGTGCCAGTAGTCCCCGGGGTAGCGGGGGGGTCAATGAGCAGTTCTTC
-	many	TRBJ1-2	13	TRBV7-2	CASSLGIDYGYTF	TGTGCCAGCAGCTTGGGGATTGACTATGGCTACACCTTC